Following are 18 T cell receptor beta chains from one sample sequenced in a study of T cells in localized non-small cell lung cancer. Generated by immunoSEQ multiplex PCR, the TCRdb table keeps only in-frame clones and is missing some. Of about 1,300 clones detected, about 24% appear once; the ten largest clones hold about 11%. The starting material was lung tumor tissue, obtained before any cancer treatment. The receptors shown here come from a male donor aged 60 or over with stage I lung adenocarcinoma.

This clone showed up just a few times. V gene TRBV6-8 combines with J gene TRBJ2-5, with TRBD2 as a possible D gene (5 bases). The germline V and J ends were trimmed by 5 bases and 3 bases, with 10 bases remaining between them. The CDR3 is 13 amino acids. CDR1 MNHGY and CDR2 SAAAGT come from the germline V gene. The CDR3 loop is CASSVNGEETQYF. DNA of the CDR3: TGTGCCAGCAGTGTGAACGGGGAAGAGACCCAGTACTTC.

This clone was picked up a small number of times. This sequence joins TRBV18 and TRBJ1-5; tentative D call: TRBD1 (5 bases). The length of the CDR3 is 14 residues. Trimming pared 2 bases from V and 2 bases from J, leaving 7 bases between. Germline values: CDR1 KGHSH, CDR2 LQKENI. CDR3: CASSPGGGNQPQHF. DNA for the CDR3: TGTGCCAGCTCACCAGGGGGTGGCAATCAGCCCCAGCATTTT.

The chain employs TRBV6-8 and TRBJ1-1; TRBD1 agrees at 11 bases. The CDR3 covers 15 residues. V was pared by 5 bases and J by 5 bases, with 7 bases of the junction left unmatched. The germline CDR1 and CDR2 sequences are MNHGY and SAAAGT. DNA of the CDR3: TGTGCCAGCAGTGCGCAAGGGACAGGGGGGACTGAAGCTTTCTTT. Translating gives CASSAQGTGGTEAFF.

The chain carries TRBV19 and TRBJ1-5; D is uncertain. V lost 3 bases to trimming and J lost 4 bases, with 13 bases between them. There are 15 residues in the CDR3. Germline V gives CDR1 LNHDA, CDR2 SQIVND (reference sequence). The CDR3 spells CASSMLGTENQPQHF. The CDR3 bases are TGTGCCAGTAGTATGTTGGGTACGGAAAATCAGCCCCAGCATTTT.

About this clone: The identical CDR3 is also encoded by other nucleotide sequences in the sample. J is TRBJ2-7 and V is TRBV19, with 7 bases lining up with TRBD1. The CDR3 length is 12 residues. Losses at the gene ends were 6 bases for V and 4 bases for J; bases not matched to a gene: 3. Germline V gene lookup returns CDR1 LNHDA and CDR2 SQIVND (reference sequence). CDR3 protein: CASSRQGYEQYF. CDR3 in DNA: TGTGCCAGTAGCCGACAGGGATACGAGCAGTACTTC.

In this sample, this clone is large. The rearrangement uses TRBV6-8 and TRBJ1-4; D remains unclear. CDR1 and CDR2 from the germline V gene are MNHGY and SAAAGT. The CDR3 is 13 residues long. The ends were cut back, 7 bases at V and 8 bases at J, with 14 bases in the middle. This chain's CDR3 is CASIRVLNEKLFF. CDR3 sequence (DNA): TGTGCCAGCATCCGGGTCTTGAACGAAAAACTGTTTTTT.

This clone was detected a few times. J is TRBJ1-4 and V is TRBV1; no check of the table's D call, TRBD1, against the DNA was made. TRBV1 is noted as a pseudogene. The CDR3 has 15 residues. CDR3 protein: CASTRGPGSNEKLFF. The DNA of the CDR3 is TGCGCCAGCACCCGAGGCCCAGGGTCTAATGAAAAACTGTTTTTT.

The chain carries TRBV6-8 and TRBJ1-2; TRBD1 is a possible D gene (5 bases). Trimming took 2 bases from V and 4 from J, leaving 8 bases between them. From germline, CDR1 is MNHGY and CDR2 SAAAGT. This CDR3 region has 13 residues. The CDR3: CASSYAQGYGYTF. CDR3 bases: TGTGCCAGCAGTTACGCCCAGGGCTATGGCTACACCTTC.

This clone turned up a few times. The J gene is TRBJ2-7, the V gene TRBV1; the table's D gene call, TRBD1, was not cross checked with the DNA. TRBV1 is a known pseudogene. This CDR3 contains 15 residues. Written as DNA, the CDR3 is TGCGCCAGCAGCCAAGAGGGGGCCGGACTTTACGAGCAGTACTTC. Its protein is CASSQEGAGLYEQYF.

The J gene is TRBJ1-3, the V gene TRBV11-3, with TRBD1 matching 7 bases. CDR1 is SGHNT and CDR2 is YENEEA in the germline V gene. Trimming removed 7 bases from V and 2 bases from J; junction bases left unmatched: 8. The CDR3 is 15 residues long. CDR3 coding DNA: TGTGCCAGCACCGACAGGGTCTTTGCTGGAAACACCATATATTTT. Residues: CASTDRVFAGNTIYF.

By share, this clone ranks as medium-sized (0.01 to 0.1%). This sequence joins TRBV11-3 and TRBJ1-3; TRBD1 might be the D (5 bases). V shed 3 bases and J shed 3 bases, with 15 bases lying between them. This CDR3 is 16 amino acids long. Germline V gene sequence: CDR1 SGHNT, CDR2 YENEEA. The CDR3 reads CASSLGDLIGGNTIYF. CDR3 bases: TGTGCCAGCAGCTTGGGGGATCTAATTGGTGGAAACACCATATATTTT.

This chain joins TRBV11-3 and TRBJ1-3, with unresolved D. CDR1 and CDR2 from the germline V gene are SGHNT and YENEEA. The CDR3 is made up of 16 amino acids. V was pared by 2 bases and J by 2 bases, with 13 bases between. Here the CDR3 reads CASSLLVGEAGNTIYF. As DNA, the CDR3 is TGTGCCAGCAGCTTACTCGTCGGGGAAGCTGGAAACACCATATATTTT.

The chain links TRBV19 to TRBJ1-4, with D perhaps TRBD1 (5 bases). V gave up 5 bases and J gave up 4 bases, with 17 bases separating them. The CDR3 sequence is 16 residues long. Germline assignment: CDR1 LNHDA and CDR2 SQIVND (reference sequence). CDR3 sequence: CASSPIRGGGNEKLFF. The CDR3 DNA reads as TGTGCCAGTAGTCCGATTCGGGGCGGAGGTAATGAAAAACTGTTTTTT.

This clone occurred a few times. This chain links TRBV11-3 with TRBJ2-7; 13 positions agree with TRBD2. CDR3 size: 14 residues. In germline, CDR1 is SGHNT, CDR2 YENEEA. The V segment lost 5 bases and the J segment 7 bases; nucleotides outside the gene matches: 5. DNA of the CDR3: TGTGCCAGCAGCCTGACTAGCGGGAGGACGGAGCAGTACTTC. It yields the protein CASSLTSGRTEQYF.

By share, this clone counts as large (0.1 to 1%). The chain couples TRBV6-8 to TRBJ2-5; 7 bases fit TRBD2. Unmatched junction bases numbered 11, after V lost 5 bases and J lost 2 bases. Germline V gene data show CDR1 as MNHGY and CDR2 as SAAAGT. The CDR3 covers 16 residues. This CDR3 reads CASSEGGAVGQETQYF. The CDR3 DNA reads TGTGCCAGCAGTGAGGGAGGGGCGGTAGGGCAAGAGACCCAGTACTTC.

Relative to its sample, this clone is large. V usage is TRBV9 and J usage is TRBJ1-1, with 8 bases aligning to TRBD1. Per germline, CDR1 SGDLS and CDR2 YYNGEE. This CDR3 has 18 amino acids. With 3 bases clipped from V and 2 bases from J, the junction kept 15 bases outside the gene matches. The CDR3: CASSAVLSSTGANTEAFF. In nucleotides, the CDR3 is TGTGCCAGCAGCGCAGTCTTGTCATCGACAGGGGCTAACACTGAAGCTTTCTTT.

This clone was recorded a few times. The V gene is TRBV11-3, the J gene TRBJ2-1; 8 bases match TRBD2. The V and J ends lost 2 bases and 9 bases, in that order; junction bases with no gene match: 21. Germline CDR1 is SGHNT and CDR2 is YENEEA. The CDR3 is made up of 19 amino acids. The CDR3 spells CASSLHPRAARTREGEQFF. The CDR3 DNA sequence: TGTGCCAGCAGCTTACATCCTAGGGCCGCGCGGACTCGGGAGGGTGAGCAGTTCTTC.

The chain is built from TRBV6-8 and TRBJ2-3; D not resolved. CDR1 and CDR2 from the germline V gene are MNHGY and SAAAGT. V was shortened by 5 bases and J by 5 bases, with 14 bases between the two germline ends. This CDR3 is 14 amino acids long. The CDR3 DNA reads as TGTGCCAGCAGTGAGACCTGGCGTAGAGATACGCAGTATTTT. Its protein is CASSETWRRDTQYF.